Below are 2 T cell receptor beta chains sequenced from a single sample in a study of chemoradiotherapy in HPV16-positive cancers. Only in-frame clones appear in the TCRdb table, and some are missing; sequencing was by immunoSEQ multiplex PCR. Here the sample spans 30,000 to 35,000 clones, about 88% being singletons. This specimen consisted of blood, obtained from a patient who underwent chemoradiotherapy. These TCRs come from a human donor with HPV-associated anogenital cancer.

This clone was detected a few times. The J gene is TRBJ1-3, the V gene TRBV7-9, with D possibly matching TRBD1 (5 bases). Trimming cost V 3 bases and J 0 bases, with 12 bases left between them. This CDR3 is 16 amino acids long. Germline-derived CDR1 and CDR2 are SEHNR and FQNEAQ (reference sequence). The DNA of the CDR3 is TGTGCCAGCAGCTTTGAAGGGGACCCCTCTGGAAACACCATATATTTT. This gives the protein CASSFEGDPSGNTIYF.

The genes are TRBV29-1 and TRBJ2-5; D ambiguous. CDR3 size: 13 residues. The V end was cut by 1 base, the J end by 7 bases, with 13 bases between. CDR1 SQVTM and CDR2 ANQGSEA come from the germline V gene. DNA of the CDR3: TGCAGCGTTGAAGCCTCGGGCTACGGGACCCAGTACTTC. This gives the protein CSVEASGYGTQYF.